Listed below are T cell receptor beta chains from one sample, sequenced in a study of vaccination and CD4 T cells after COVID-19. TCRdb redid the calling of the PCR reads with MiXCR, one entry per CDR3 protein. The sample lists about 13,000 distinct CDR3 sequences; 60% to 70% were seen once. The antigens for these receptors are not known. Sequenced material: CD4+ T cells from blood, cultured in vitro. All receptors derive from a human donor who had recovered from COVID-19. Each CDR3 is given with its conserved first and last residue. A D gene is named only where the DNA matches it firmly. Clone size appears in some rows only: once, few, many, or a class for an expanded clone.

>TRBD1|TRBJ2-7|-|TRBV7-2
CASSYTGVKRAEQYF
TGTGCCAGCAGCTACACAGGGGTCAAACGGGCCGAGCAGTACTTC
>-|TRBJ1-1|once|TRBV15
CATSRDSRVVMAFF
TGTGCCACCAGCAGAGATTCCAGGGTGGTAATGGCTTTCTTT
>-|TRBJ1-5|-|TRBV20-1
CSVSRGGDQPQHF
TGCAGTGTCTCTCGGGGGGGGGATCAGCCCCAGCATTTT
>-|TRBJ1-1|few|TRBV20-1
CSARADRNTEAFF
TGCAGTGCTAGAGCCGACAGGAACACTGAAGCTTTCTTT
>TRBD1|TRBJ1-1|few|TRBV28
CASRGRGPTEAFF
TGTGCCAGCAGGGGAAGGGGGCCGACTGAAGCTTTCTTT
>TRBD1|TRBJ1-1|-|TRBV6-2/TRBV6-3
CATDPGGAAKTEAFF
TGTGCCACCGATCCAGGGGGCGCGGCTAAGACTGAAGCTTTCTTT
>-|TRBJ1-2|-|TRBV19
CASSIGVAGGGYTF
TGTGCCAGTAGTATCGGGGTGGCAGGTGGTGGCTACACCTTC
>-|TRBJ2-2|-|TRBV10-3
CAISVGESNTGELFF
TGTGCCATCAGTGTTGGGGAATCGAACACCGGGGAGCTGTTTTTT
>-|TRBJ2-7|medium-sized|TRBV7-8
CASSLREGMAYEQYF
TGTGCCAGCAGCCTTAGAGAGGGAATGGCCTACGAGCAGTACTTC
>-|TRBJ2-5|-|TRBV20-1
CSARDTGGVRETQYF
TGCAGTGCTAGAGATACTGGAGGCGTCCGCGAGACCCAGTACTTC
>TRBD2|TRBJ2-3|-|TRBV7-9
CASSFDGRGADTQYF
TGTGCCAGCAGCTTCGACGGGAGGGGCGCAGATACGCAGTATTTT
>-|TRBJ1-1|-|TRBV12-3/TRBV12-4
CASSLRRGTEAFF
TGTGCCAGCAGTCTCCGAAGGGGTACTGAAGCTTTCTTT
>TRBD2|TRBJ2-4|-|TRBV27
CASSHASGRAGFGKNIQYF
TGTGCCAGCAGTCACGCTAGCGGGAGGGCGGGTTTTGGCAAAAACATTCAGTACTTC
>TRBD1|TRBJ1-1|once|TRBV20-1
CSARGQGAAFF
TGCAGTGCTAGAGGTCAGGGGGCAGCTTTCTTT
>TRBD2|TRBJ2-1|-|TRBV28
CASRARLSAGRAANEQFF
TGTGCCAGCAGAGCTAGGCTGTCGGCGGGGAGGGCCGCGAATGAGCAGTTCTTC
>-|TRBJ1-2|-|TRBV25-1
CASSSYGEGDYGYTF
TGTGCCAGCAGTAGTTACGGGGAGGGGGACTATGGCTACACCTTC
>TRBD1|TRBJ1-5|few|TRBV24-1
CATSDPGTGGEPQHF
TGTGCCACCAGTGATCCCGGGACAGGGGGCGAGCCCCAGCATTTT
>-|TRBJ2-5|-|TRBV4-2
CASSQYGQEGETQYF
TGTGCCAGCAGCCAGTACGGACAGGAGGGAGAGACCCAGTACTTC
>TRBD1|TRBJ1-5|-|TRBV6-1
CASHRGTGNQPQHF
TGTGCCAGCCACAGGGGGACCGGCAATCAGCCCCAGCATTTT
>TRBD2|TRBJ2-3|-|TRBV12-3/TRBV12-4
CASSPSGYTDTQYF
TGTGCCAGCAGTCCTAGCGGATACACAGATACGCAGTATTTT
>-|TRBJ2-1|-|TRBV7-2
CASSYVSSGEASSYNEQFF
TGTGCCAGCAGCTATGTCTCGAGTGGTGAAGCTAGCTCCTACAATGAGCAGTTCTTC
>-|TRBJ1-2|-|TRBV7-2
CASSLRRSYGYTF
TGTGCCAGCAGCTTACGGCGTAGCTATGGCTACACCTTC
>-|TRBJ1-2|few|TRBV15
CATSRDQGRGGNYGYTF
TGTGCCACCAGCAGAGATCAGGGGCGCGGGGGGAACTATGGCTACACCTTC
>TRBD1|TRBJ1-2|once|TRBV30
CAWADRGPGTF
TGTGCCTGGGCGGACAGGGGGCCTGGGACCTTC
>-|TRBJ2-3|-|TRBV7-2
CASSQHWAAGDTQYF
TGTGCCAGCAGCCAGCATTGGGCCGCGGGAGATACGCAGTATTTT
>TRBD1|TRBJ2-7|medium-sized|TRBV7-2
CASSLTRDRAPNEQYF
TGTGCCAGCAGCCTCACCCGGGACAGGGCCCCCAACGAGCAGTACTTC
>-|TRBJ1-5|-|TRBV12-3/TRBV12-4
CASSFGGFGNQPQHF
TGTGCCAGCAGTTTCGGAGGGTTTGGGAATCAGCCCCAGCATTTT
>-|TRBJ2-3|-|TRBV6-2/TRBV6-3
CASSYRGQADTQYF
TGTGCCAGCAGTTACCGGGGGCAGGCAGATACGCAGTATTTT
>TRBD2|TRBJ2-7|once|TRBV6-2/TRBV6-3
CASTRVRLATYEQYF
TGTGCCAGCACCAGGGTTCGACTAGCGACCTACGAGCAGTACTTC
>-|TRBJ2-5|few|TRBV12-3/TRBV12-4
CASSPSDLGTQYF
TGTGCCAGCAGTCCGTCGGACCTGGGGACCCAGTACTTC
>-|TRBJ2-7|-|TRBV7-2
CASSRGQISYEQYF
TGTGCCAGCAGCCGCGGACAGATCTCCTACGAGCAGTACTTC
>-|TRBJ1-2|-|TRBV20-1
CSAVPIDPKVGGYTF
TGCAGTGCTGTCCCTATCGACCCCAAGGTTGGTGGCTACACCTTC
>TRBD2|TRBJ2-7|-|TRBV20-1
CSAVGLAGAYEQYF
TGCAGTGCTGTTGGACTAGCGGGAGCCTACGAGCAGTACTTC
>-|TRBJ1-1|-|TRBV20-1
CSASQEAASLAEAFF
TGCAGTGCTTCCCAAGAAGCCGCTTCGCTAGCTGAAGCTTTCTTT
>-|TRBJ1-1|-|TRBV30
CAWIPPLTEAFF
TGTGCCTGGATACCGCCCCTGACTGAAGCTTTCTTT
>TRBD1|TRBJ1-2|-|TRBV10-3
CAISLGTATNYGYTF
TGTGCCATCAGTCTCGGGACAGCAACTAACTATGGCTACACCTTC
>-|TRBJ1-1|once|TRBV7-9
CASSSYRGTEAFF
TGTGCCAGCAGCTCCTATAGGGGAACTGAAGCTTTCTTT
>TRBD2|TRBJ2-7|-|TRBV12-5
CASGLALGTVRTSGIANEQYF
TGTGCTAGTGGTTTGGCCCTAGGTACTGTCCGGACTAGCGGGATTGCCAACGAGCAGTACTTC
>TRBD1|TRBJ2-5|-|TRBV12-3/TRBV12-4
CASSPRTGGFGTQYF
TGTGCCAGCAGTCCGCGGACAGGGGGTTTCGGGACCCAGTACTTC
>-|TRBJ1-2|once|TRBV20-1
CSAPLLGMGVNYGYTF
TGCAGTGCTCCATTACTGGGGATGGGAGTTAACTATGGCTACACCTTC
>-|TRBJ1-1|-|TRBV7-2
CASSLAVEAFF
TGTGCCAGCAGCTTAGCAGTTGAAGCTTTCTTT
>-|TRBJ1-6|few|TRBV21-1
CASSRFKYNSPLHF
TGTGCCAGCAGCAGGTTCAAGTATAATTCACCCCTCCACTTT
>-|TRBJ1-4|-|TRBV5-3
CASSLAAQLGFNEKLFF
TGTGCCAGCAGCTTGGCGGCCCAACTGGGCTTTAATGAAAAACTGTTTTTT
>-|TRBJ2-1|-|TRBV2
CASRPSYNEQFF
TGTGCCAGCCGGCCCTCCTACAATGAGCAGTTCTTC
>-|TRBJ2-3|-|TRBV20-1
CSARYRVPDTQYF
TGCAGTGCTAGATACAGGGTCCCAGATACGCAGTATTTT